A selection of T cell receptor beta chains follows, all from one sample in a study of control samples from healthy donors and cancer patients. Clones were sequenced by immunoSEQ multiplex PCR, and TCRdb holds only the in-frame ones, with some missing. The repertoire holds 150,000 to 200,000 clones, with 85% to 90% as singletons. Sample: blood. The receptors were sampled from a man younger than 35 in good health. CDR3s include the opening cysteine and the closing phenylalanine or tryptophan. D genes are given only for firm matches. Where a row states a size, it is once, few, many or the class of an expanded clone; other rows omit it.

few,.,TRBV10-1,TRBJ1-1,TGCGCCAGCAGGTCGCCTTGCATGAACACTGAAGCTTTCTTT,CASRSPCMNTEAFF
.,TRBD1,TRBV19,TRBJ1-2,TGTGCCAGTAGTTCCCAGGACAGGGTGGATGGCTACACCTTC,CASSSQDRVDGYTF
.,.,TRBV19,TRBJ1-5,TGTGCCAGTAGTATAGAAGGAGGGTCGTGGGGCAATCAGCCCCAGCATTTT,CASSIEGGSWGNQPQHF
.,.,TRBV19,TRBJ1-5,TGTGCCAGTAGTAGTTTATCGGAGAATCAGCCCCAGCATTTT,CASSSLSENQPQHF
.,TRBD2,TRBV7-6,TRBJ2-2,TGTGCCAGCAGCTTAGTAGCGGGGGGCATCACCGGGGAGCTGTTTTTT,CASSLVAGGITGELFF
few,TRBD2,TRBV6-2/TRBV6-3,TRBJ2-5,TGTGCCAGCAGTTACTCGATTATAGGCCTAGCGGGGGGGTTACAAGAGACCCAGTACTTC,CASSYSIIGLAGGLQETQYF
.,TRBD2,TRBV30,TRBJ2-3,TGTGCCAGTAGCGGGGGGTACACAGATACGCAGTATTTT,CASSGGYTDTQYF
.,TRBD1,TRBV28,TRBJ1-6,TGTGCCAGCAGTTTAAAGACAGGGGGATCACCCCTCCACTTT,CASSLKTGGSPLHF
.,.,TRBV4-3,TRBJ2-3,TGCGCCAGCAGCCGGAACAGGGCACGAGCAGATACGCAGTATTTT,CASSRNRARADTQYF
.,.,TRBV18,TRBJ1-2,TGTGCCAGCTCACCCCTCGGACAGCTTTCCTATGGCTACACCTTC,CASSPLGQLSYGYTF
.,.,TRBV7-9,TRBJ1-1,TGTGCCAGCACCACGTGGGGGGGAAGTCGGACTGAAGCTTTCTTT,CASTTWGGSRTEAFF
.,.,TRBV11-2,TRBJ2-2,TGTGCCAGCAGCCGGAGTACTGGGGTCACCGGGGAGCTGTTTTTT,CASSRSTGVTGELFF
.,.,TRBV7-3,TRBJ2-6,TGTGCCAGCAGCTCCCCGGTATCTGGGGCCAACGTCCTGACTTTC,CASSSPVSGANVLTF
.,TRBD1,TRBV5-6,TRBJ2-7,TGTGCCAGCAGCTTGGGGACAGGGCCCTACGAGCAGTACTTC,CASSLGTGPYEQYF
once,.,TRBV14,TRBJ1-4,TGTGCCAGCAGCTGGAGGGGGAGTGAAAAACTGTTTTTT,CASSWRGSEKLFF
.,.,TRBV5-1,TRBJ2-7,TGCGCCAGCAGCTGGGACATCGGGGCCTACGAGCAGTACTTC,CASSWDIGAYEQYF
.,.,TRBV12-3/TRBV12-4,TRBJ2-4,TGTGCCAGCAGCCTCCTAGCCAAAAACATTCAGTACTTC,CASSLLAKNIQYF
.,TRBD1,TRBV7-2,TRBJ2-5,TGTGCCAGCAGCTTAGGGGACAGGGAGCGTGAGACCCAGTACTTC,CASSLGDRERETQYF
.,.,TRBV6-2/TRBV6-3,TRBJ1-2,TGTGCCAGCAGTTACCCTCGAATCTATGGCTACACCTTC,CASSYPRIYGYTF
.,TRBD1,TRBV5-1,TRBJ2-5,TGCGCCAGCAGCGCGACTCCGGGACAGGGTGATGAGACCCAGTACTTC,CASSATPGQGDETQYF
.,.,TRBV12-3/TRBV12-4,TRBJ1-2,TGTGCCAGCAGTATGACAGTTCTTTGGGGCTACACCTTC,CASSMTVLWGYTF
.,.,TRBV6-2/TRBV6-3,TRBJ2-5,TGTGCCAGCAGCAACGGGGAGACCCAGTACTTC,CASSNGETQYF
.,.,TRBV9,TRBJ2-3,TGTGCCAGCACCTACCGGGACAACACAGATACGCAGTATTTT,CASTYRDNTDTQYF
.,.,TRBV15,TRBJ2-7,TGTGCCACCAGCAGAGGTTTAGGAGGCTACGAGCAGTACTTC,CATSRGLGGYEQYF
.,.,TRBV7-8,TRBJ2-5,TGTGCCAGCAGCTTAGACAGGGCTCAGACCCAGTACTTC,CASSLDRAQTQYF
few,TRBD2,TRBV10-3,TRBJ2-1,TGTGCCTCCACGGGGGGGAGCTCCTACAATGAGCAGTTCTTC,CASTGGSSYNEQFF
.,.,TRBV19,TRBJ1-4,TGTGCCAGTAGTATAGGGACAGCAACTAATGAAAAACTGTTTTTT,CASSIGTATNEKLFF
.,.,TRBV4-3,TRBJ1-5,TGCGCCAGCAGCCAAGATCGGGCAGAGGGCCATCAGCCCCAGCATTTT,CASSQDRAEGHQPQHF
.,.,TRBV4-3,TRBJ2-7,TGCGCCAGCAGCCAAGCGGCCCTCAACGACGAGCAGTACTTC,CASSQAALNDEQYF
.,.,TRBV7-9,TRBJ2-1,TGTGCCAGCAGCTTAGCGTCCGGGTTTGGTATCGCCTACAATGAGCAGTTCTTC,CASSLASGFGIAYNEQFF
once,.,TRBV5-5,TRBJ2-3,TGTGCCAGCAGCTCCCTACCGTCTAGCGACACGCAGTATTTT,CASSSLPSSDTQYF
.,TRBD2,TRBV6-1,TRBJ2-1,TGTGCCAGCAGTGAAGCCACTAGCGACAATGAGCAGTTCTTC,CASSEATSDNEQFF
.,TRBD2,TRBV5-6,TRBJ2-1,TGTGCCAGCAGCTTGGCGGGGGGGAGCTCCTACAATGAGCAGTTCTTC,CASSLAGGSSYNEQFF
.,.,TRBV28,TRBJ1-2,TGTGCCAGCAGTTTACCGGGGTTTTATGGCTACACCTTC,CASSLPGFYGYTF
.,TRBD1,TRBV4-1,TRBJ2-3,TGCGCCAGCAGCCAAGTCCCGGGACAGGGATTAACAGATACGCAGTATTTT,CASSQVPGQGLTDTQYF
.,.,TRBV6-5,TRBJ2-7,TGTGCCAGCAGAATTACCGGGACAAACTCCTACGAGCAGTACTTC,CASRITGTNSYEQYF
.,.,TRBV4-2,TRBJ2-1,TGTGCCAGCAGCCCGCGACCACAGGGATGGCAGTTCTTC,CASSPRPQGWQFF
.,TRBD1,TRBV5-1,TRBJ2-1,TGCGCCAGCAGCTTGTGGTCGGGACAGGGAAAGCCCTACAATGAGCAGTTCTTC,CASSLWSGQGKPYNEQFF
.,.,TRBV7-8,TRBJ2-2,TGTGCCAGCAGCCCCTCATCCTTGGGTAACACCGGGGAGCTGTTTTTT,CASSPSSLGNTGELFF
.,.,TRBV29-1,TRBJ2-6,TGCAGCGTTACCGGGCTTGGGGCCAACGTCCTGACTTTC,CSVTGLGANVLTF
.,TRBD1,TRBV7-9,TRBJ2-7,TGTGCCAGCAGCTCCGGGACAGGGGTTTACGAGCAGTACTTC,CASSSGTGVYEQYF
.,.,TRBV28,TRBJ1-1,TGTGCCAGCAGTTTGGGACGGGTGGAGGCTTTCTTT,CASSLGRVEAFF
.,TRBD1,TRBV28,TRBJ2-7,TGTGCCAGCAGTGCACCGCCCGGGACAGGGACCTACGAGCAGTACTTC,CASSAPPGTGTYEQYF
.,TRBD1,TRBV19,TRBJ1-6,TGTGCCAGTAGTAGCGGGGACAGTCCGCGTAATTCACCCCTCCACTTT,CASSSGDSPRNSPLHF
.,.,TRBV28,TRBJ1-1,TGTGCCAGCAGCCCTTTCCGGGGAGCGAACACTGAAGCTTTCTTT,CASSPFRGANTEAFF
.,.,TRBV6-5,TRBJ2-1,TGTGCCAGCAGTTATAGCAGAAACTACAATGAGCAGTTCTTC,CASSYSRNYNEQFF
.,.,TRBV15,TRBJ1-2,TGTGCCACCAGCAGAGATAGGTTGAGGGGAGGCTACACCTTC,CATSRDRLRGGYTF
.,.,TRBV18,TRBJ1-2,TGTGCCAGCTCACATACTGACGGGTCCCCCTATGGCTACACCTTC,CASSHTDGSPYGYTF
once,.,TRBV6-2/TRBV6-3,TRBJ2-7,TGTGCCAGCAGCAAGACAGGATCTGAGCAGTACTTC,CASSKTGSEQYF
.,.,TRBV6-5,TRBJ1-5,TGTGCCAGCAGCGACAGCCTCAATCAGCCCCAGCATTTT,CASSDSLNQPQHF
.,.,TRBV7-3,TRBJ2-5,TGTGCCAGCAGCCCGGGACCGGCAGCCCAAGAGACCCAGTACTTC,CASSPGPAAQETQYF
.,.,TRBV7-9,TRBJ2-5,TGTGCCAGCAGCTTTGGTCGGGGTACGGAGACCCAGTACTTC,CASSFGRGTETQYF
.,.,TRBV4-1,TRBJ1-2,TGCGCCAGCAGCCAAGAAACGGGACGGGGATATGGCTACACCTTC,CASSQETGRGYGYTF